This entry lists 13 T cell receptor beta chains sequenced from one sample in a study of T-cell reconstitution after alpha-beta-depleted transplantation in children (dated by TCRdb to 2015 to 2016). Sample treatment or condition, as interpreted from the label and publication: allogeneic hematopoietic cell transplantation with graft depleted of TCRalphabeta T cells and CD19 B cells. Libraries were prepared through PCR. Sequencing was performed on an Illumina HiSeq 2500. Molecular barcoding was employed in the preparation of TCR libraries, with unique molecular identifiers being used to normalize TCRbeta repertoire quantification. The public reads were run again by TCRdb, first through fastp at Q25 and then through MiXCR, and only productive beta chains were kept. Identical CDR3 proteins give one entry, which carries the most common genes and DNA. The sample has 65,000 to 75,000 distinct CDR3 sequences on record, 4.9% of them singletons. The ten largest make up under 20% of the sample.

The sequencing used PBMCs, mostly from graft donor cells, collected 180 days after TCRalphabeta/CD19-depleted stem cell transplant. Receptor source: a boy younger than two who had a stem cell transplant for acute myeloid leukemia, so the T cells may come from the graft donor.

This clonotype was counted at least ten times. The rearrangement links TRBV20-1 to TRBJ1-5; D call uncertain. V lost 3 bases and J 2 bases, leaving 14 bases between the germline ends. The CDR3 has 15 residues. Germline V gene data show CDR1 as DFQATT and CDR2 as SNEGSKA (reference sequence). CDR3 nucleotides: TGCAGTGCTAGCCGTCGGGCGCCGGGCAATCAGCCCCAGCATTTT. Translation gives CSASRRAPGNQPQHF.

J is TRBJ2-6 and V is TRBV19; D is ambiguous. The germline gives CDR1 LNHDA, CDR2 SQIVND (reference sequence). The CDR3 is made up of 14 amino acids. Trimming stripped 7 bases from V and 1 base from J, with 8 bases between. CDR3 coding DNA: TGTGCCAGTACCGCCCCATCTGGGGCCAACGTCCTGACTTTC. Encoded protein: CASTAPSGANVLTF.

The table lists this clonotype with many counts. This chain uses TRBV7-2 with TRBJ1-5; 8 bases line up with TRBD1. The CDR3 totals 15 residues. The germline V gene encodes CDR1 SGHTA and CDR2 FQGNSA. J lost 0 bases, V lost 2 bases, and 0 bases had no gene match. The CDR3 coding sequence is TGTGCCAGCAGCTTACAGGGGGCTAGCAATCAGCCCCAGCATTTT. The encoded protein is CASSLQGASNQPQHF.

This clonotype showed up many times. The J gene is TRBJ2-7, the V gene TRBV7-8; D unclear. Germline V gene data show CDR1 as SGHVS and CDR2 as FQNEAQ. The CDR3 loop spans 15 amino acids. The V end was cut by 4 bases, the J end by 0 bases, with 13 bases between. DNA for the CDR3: TGTGCCAGCAGCTCGACCCACCTGACCTCCTACGAGCAGTACGTC. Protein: CASSSTHLTSYEQYV.

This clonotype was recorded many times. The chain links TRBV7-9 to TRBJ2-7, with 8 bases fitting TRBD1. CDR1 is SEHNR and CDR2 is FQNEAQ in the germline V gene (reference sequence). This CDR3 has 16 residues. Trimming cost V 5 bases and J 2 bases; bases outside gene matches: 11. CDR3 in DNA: TGTGCCAGCAGCCCACGCCAGGACAGGGCGCCCTACGAGCAGTACTTC. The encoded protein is CASSPRQDRAPYEQYF.

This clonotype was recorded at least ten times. The CDR3 DNA is TGTGCCAGCAGTGAATCCGGGACAGGGGAAAATACGCAGTATTTT. This codes for CASSESGTGENTQYF. V and J are TRBV25-1 and TRBJ2-3; the match to TRBD1 covers 10 bases. CDR3 length: 15 amino acids. V lost 1 base, J lost 7 bases, and 5 bases stayed unmatched. Germline V gives CDR1 MGHDK, CDR2 SYGVNS.

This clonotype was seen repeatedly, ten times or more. The CDR3 bases are TGTGCCAGCAGCGGGGGCGGGGGGCTCACAGATACGCAGTATTTT. This gives the protein CASSGGGGLTDTQYF. The chain combines TRBV9 with TRBJ2-3; 8 bases fit TRBD2. CDR1 is SGDLS and CDR2 is YYNGEE in the germline V gene. This CDR3 contains 15 residues. The junction had 5 bases not matched to a gene; V was cut back by 3 bases and J by 2 bases.

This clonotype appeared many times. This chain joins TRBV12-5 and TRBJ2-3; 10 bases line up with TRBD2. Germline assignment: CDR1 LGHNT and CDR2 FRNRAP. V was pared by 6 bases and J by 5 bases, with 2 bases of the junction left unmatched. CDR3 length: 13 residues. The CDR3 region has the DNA TGTGCTAGTGGAGCGGGGGGGCGAGATACGCAGTATTTT. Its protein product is CASGAGGRDTQYF. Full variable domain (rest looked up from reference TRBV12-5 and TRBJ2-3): DARVTQTPRHKVTEMGQEVTMRCQPILGHNTVFWYRQTMMQGLELLAYFRNRAPLDDSGMPKDRFSAEMPDATLATLKIQPSEPRDSAVYFCASGAGGRDTQYFGPGTRLTVL.

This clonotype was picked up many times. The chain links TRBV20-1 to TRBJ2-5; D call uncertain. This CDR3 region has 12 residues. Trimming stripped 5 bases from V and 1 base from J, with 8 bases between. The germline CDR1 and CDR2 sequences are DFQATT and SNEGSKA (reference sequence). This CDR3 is CSALRVQETQYF. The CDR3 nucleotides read TGCAGTGCTCTCCGAGTCCAAGAGACCCAGTACTTC.

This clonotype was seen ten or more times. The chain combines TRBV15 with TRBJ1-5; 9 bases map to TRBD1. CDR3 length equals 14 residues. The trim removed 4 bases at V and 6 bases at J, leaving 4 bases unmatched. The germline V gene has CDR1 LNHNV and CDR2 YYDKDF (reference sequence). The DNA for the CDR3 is TGTGCCACCAGCATGGGACAGGGCACTCAGCCCCAGCATTTT. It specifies CATSMGQGTQPQHF.

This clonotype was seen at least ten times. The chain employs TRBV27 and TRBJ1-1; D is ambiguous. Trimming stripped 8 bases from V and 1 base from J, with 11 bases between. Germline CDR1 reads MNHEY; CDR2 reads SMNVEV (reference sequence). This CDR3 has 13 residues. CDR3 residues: CASRPGRNTEAFF. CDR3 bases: TGTGCCAGCCGCCCTGGGAGGAACACTGAAGCTTTCTTT.

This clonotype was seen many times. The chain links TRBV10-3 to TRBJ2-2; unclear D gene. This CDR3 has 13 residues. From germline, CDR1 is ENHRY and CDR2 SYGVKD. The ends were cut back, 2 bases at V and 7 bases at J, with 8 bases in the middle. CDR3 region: CAISEGSSGELFF. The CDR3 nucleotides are TGTGCCATCAGTGAGGGGTCAAGCGGGGAGCTGTTTTTT.

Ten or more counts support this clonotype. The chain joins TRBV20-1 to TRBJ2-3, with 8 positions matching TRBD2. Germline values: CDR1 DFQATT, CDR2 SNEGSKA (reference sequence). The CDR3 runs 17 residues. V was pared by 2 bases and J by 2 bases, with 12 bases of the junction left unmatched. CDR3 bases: TGCAGTGCTAGAAAGGGGAGTAGCGGGGCCCCCACAGATACGCAGTATTTT. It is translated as CSARKGSSGAPTDTQYF.